These 27 T cell receptor beta chains share one sample of origin, sequenced in a study of blood T cell repertoires in COVID-19. Some clones are missing from TCRdb's copy, which holds only in-frame ones; the method was immunoSEQ multiplex PCR. The data contain 300,000 to 400,000 clones, roughly 89% of them singletons. Sequencing was performed on peripheral blood. Receptors were obtained from a man aged 25 to 45 with COVID-19, enrolled during active disease.

The J gene is TRBJ2-1, the V gene TRBV14; TRBD2 aligns across 15 bases. The CDR3 runs 16 residues. In germline, CDR1 is SGHDN, CDR2 FVKESK. V lost 4 bases, J lost 7 bases, and 5 bases stayed unmatched. Here the CDR3 reads CASSPWTSGRANEQFF. The CDR3 DNA sequence: TGTGCCAGCAGCCCTTGGACTAGCGGGAGGGCAAATGAGCAGTTCTTC.

V gene TRBV9 combines with J gene TRBJ1-1; D remains unclear. The germline V and J ends were trimmed by 4 bases and 0 bases, with 10 bases remaining between them. CDR1 SGDLS and CDR2 YYNGEE come from the germline V gene. The CDR3 is 14 amino acids. For the CDR3, the DNA is TGTGCCAGCAGCCCCGAACTCATGAACACTGAAGCTTTCTTT. This sequence encodes CASSPELMNTEAFF.

CDR3 residues: CSASQTGQGGGGYTF. Written as DNA, the CDR3 is TGCAGTGCTAGTCAAACGGGACAGGGGGGCGGTGGCTACACCTTC. This chain links TRBV20-1 with TRBJ1-2, with TRBD1 identical over 11 bases. The CDR3 has 15 residues. The V gene end was trimmed by 3 bases and the J gene end by 7 bases; junction bases not matched to a gene: 10. Germline V CDR1 and CDR2: DFQATT, SNEGSKA (reference sequence).

The chain couples TRBV23-1 to TRBJ1-2; TRBD1 matches 10 bases. TRBV23-1 is assigned to the ORF class and has an uncertain function. Losses at the gene ends were 1 base for V and 1 base for J; bases not matched to a gene: 9. The CDR3 extends over 18 amino acids. CDR3 nucleotides: TGCGCCAGCAGTCAATTTAAGAAGGGACAGGGGCGTAACTATGGCTACACCTTC. It is translated as CASSQFKKGQGRNYGYTF.

The genes are TRBV28 and TRBJ2-1; 8 bases fit TRBD1. There are 12 residues in the CDR3. From germline, CDR1 is MDHEN and CDR2 SYDVKM. Trimming at V came to 5 bases and at J to 9 bases, leaving 3 bases not matched to a gene. In nucleotides, the CDR3 is TGTGCCAGCAGTCAAACAGGGGGTGAGCAGTTCTTC. This translates into CASSQTGGEQFF.

V is TRBV5-1 and J is TRBJ1-1; D is perhaps TRBD1 (5 bases). The CDR3 has 15 amino acids. The V end was cut by 0 bases, the J end by 5 bases, with 14 bases between. CDR1 SGHRS and CDR2 YFSETQ come from the germline V gene. The CDR3 nucleotides are TGCGCCAGCAGCTTGGAAGGGGTCCCGAAAACTGAAGCTTTCTTT. Encoded protein: CASSLEGVPKTEAFF.

V usage is TRBV7-8 and J usage is TRBJ1-2; D not resolved. The CDR3 is 13 amino acids. The germline V and J ends were trimmed by 2 bases and 3 bases, with 7 bases remaining between them. The V gene's germline CDR1 is SGHVS and CDR2 FQNEAQ. CDR3 DNA sequence: TGTGCCAGCAGCTTAACCGGGGACTATGGCTACACCTTC. It specifies CASSLTGDYGYTF.

V usage is TRBV7-2 and J usage is TRBJ2-1, with 8 bases aligning to TRBD1. The ends lost 5 bases at V and 2 bases at J; junction bases unmatched: 2. The CDR3 sequence is 14 residues long. Germline CDR1 SGHTA, CDR2 FQGNSA. CDR3 protein: CASSPDRAYNEQFF. As DNA, the CDR3 is TGTGCCAGCAGCCCGGACAGGGCCTACAATGAGCAGTTCTTC.

This chain joins TRBV27 and TRBJ1-2; D perhaps matches TRBD1 (6 bases). CDR1 MNHEY and CDR2 SMNVEV come from the germline V gene (reference sequence). This CDR3 comprises 17 residues. The germline V and J ends were trimmed by 1 base and 5 bases, with 20 bases remaining between them. CDR3 coding DNA: TGTGCCAGCAGTTTATATGGGTCGGGGGGCGCCAGGTATGGCTACACCTTC. This codes for CASSLYGSGGARYGYTF.

This chain joins TRBV6-5 and TRBJ2-3; D possibly corresponds to TRBD2 (6 bases). The length of the CDR3 is 14 residues. Trimming took off 6 bases at V and 2 bases at J, with 12 bases between the two ends. Germline V lookup: CDR1 MNHEY, CDR2 SVGAGI. The CDR3 nucleotides are TGTGCCAGCAGGGGACTGACTACCACAGATACGCAGTATTTT. Its translation is CASRGLTTTDTQYF.

The rearrangement uses TRBV14 and TRBJ2-1, with no clear D. The V gene lost 4 bases and the J gene lost 9 bases, with 13 bases spanning the gap. Germline CDR1 and CDR2: SGHDN and FVKESK. The CDR3 covers 13 residues. The CDR3 DNA reads TGTGCCAGCAGCCGTCAAGCGATAGGTGAGCAGTTCTTC. Translating gives CASSRQAIGEQFF.

The chain uses TRBV12-5 and TRBJ2-1; D might be TRBD2 (5 bases). The germline V gene has CDR1 LGHNT and CDR2 FRNRAP. The CDR3 consists of 12 residues. V was shortened by 5 bases and J by 8 bases, with 10 bases between the two germline ends. CDR3: CASGPPGDEQFF. Written as DNA, the CDR3 is TGTGCTAGTGGTCCTCCCGGGGATGAGCAGTTCTTC.

The genes are TRBV5-6 and TRBJ1-2; no definite D call. CDR3 length: 12 residues. V lost 0 bases and J lost 10, with 10 bases in between. Germline-derived CDR1 and CDR2 are SGHDT and YYEEEE. The CDR3, as DNA: TGTGCCAGCAGCTTGGATAACAGTCCCTACACCTTC. Amino acid sequence: CASSLDNSPYTF. Supplemented by reference TRBV5-6 and TRBJ1-2, the full variable domain reads DAGVTQSPTHLIKTRGQQVTLRCSPKSGHDTVSWYQQALGQGPQFIFQYYEEEERQRGNFPDRFSGHQFPNYSSELNVNALLLGDSALYLCASSLDNSPYTFGSGTRLTVV.

The genes are TRBV3-1 (or the pseudogene TRBV3-2) and TRBJ2-3; TRBD2 matches at 7 bases. The CDR3 consists of 18 residues. Germline trimming cut 2 bases from V and 5 bases from J; bases unmatched to any gene: 16. Germline lookup yields CDR1 LGHDT and CDR2 YNNKEL (reference sequence). The CDR3 bases are TGTGCCAGCAGCCAAACCCCAGCGGGAATCCTGGAGGGAGATACGCAGTATTTT. The encoded protein is CASSQTPAGILEGDTQYF.

The chain joins TRBV7-2 to TRBJ2-7; TRBD2 might be the D (7 bases). Germline V CDR1 and CDR2: SGHTA, FQGNSA. The CDR3 totals 14 residues. Trimming stripped 3 bases from V and 2 bases from J, with 11 bases between. The chain's CDR3 is CASSFKGGTYEQYF. The CDR3 DNA sequence: TGTGCCAGCAGCTTCAAGGGGGGGACCTACGAGCAGTACTTC.

V gene TRBV7-2 combines with J gene TRBJ2-5; 14 bases are shared with TRBD2. Germline values: CDR1 SGHTA, CDR2 FQGNSA. The CDR3 totals 15 residues. The ends lost 4 bases at V and 5 bases at J; junction bases unmatched: 3. CDR3 in DNA: TGTGCCAGCAGCTCGGGGACTAGCGGGGGTGAGACCCAGTACTTC. Amino acids: CASSSGTSGGETQYF.

This rearrangement joins TRBV9 to TRBJ2-3; 9 bases map to TRBD2. V dropped 2 bases and J dropped 3; count of bases not matched to a gene: 4. Germline V lookup: CDR1 SGDLS, CDR2 YYNGEE. The CDR3 covers 15 residues. This CDR3 is CASSVLAGVTDTQYF. The CDR3 DNA reads as TGTGCCAGCAGCGTCTTAGCGGGGGTGACAGATACGCAGTATTTT.

The chain combines TRBV18 with TRBJ2-1; 9 bases match TRBD2. This CDR3 region has 14 residues. Unmatched junction bases numbered 0, after V lost 4 bases and J lost 2 bases. The germline V gene encodes CDR1 KGHSH and CDR2 LQKENI. The CDR3 is CASSLAGAYNEQFF. The CDR3 coding sequence is TGTGCCAGCTCACTAGCGGGGGCCTACAATGAGCAGTTCTTC. Looking up the rest from reference TRBV18 and TRBJ2-1 gives the full variable domain: NAGVMQNPRHLVRRRGQEARLRCSPMKGHSHVYWYRQLPEEGLKFMVYLQKENIIDESGMPKERFSAEFPKEGPSILRIQQVVRGDSAAYFCASSLAGAYNEQFFGPGTRLTVL.

The chain carries TRBV7-6 and TRBJ2-2; 8 nucleotides match TRBD1. Germline CDR1 SGHVS, CDR2 FNYEAQ. The CDR3 is 14 amino acids. V shed 4 bases, J shed 7 bases, and the junction held 5 bases outside the gene matches. The CDR3 loop is CASSSDRAGGELFF. The CDR3 DNA is TGTGCCAGCAGCTCGGACAGGGCGGGCGGGGAGCTGTTTTTT.

This chain connects TRBV19 to TRBJ2-5, with D perhaps TRBD2 (6 bases). This CDR3 region has 13 residues. The V end lost 5 bases, the J end lost 2 bases, and 9 bases lay between the germline ends. The germline gives CDR1 LNHDA, CDR2 SQIVND (reference sequence). The CDR3 loop is CASSPGGQETQYF. The CDR3, as DNA: TGTGCCAGTAGTCCCGGGGGACAAGAGACCCAGTACTTC.

The chain couples TRBV5-8 to TRBJ2-1; 8 bases are a match to TRBD2. V trimming: 2 bases; J trimming: 9 bases; junction bases outside the gene matches: 13. Germline CDR1 is SGHTS and CDR2 is YDEGEE. This CDR3 region has 16 residues. This CDR3 reads CASSFSQAGANSEQFF. In DNA form, the CDR3 reads TGTGCCAGCAGCTTCAGCCAAGCGGGGGCGAATAGTGAGCAGTTCTTC.

The sample holds a few counts of this clone. The chain uses TRBV9 and TRBJ2-3; D might be TRBD2 (7 bases). The V end lost 5 bases, the J end lost 4 bases, and 20 bases lay between the germline ends. Germline V gene sequence: CDR1 SGDLS, CDR2 YYNGEE. The CDR3 consists of 16 residues. CDR3 amino acids: CASSSNVGGGADTQYF. For the CDR3, the DNA is TGTGCCAGCAGTTCTAATGTAGGGGGGGGAGCAGATACGCAGTATTTT.

V usage is TRBV5-1 and J usage is TRBJ1-1; 7 bases agree with TRBD1. This CDR3 spans 14 amino acids. The V segment lost 3 bases and the J segment 2 bases; nucleotides outside the gene matches: 4. Germline values: CDR1 SGHRS, CDR2 YFSETQ. The CDR3 nucleotides read TGCGCCAGCAGCTCCCGGACAGGTAACACTGAAGCTTTCTTT. Its translation is CASSSRTGNTEAFF.

V usage is TRBV18 and J usage is TRBJ2-2; TRBD1 matches at 7 bases. The CDR3 loop spans 16 amino acids. Germline V CDR1 and CDR2: KGHSH, LQKENI. V was clipped by 4 bases and J by 1 base; unmatched bases: 6. CDR3 protein: CASSRVGQMNTGELFF. CDR3 sequence (DNA): TGTGCCAGCTCACGGGTGGGACAGATGAACACCGGGGAGCTGTTTTTT.

The rearrangement links TRBV4-3 to TRBJ2-1; 8 bases line up with TRBD1. The CDR3 sequence is 16 residues long. J was trimmed by 8 bases and V by 2 bases; bases with no gene match: 11. Per the germline V gene, CDR1 is LGHNA and CDR2 is YSLEER. The CDR3 region has the DNA TGCGCCAGCAGCCAACTACCGGGACAGGAGTCTGATGAGCAGTTCTTC. Its translation is CASSQLPGQESDEQFF.

The V and J genes are TRBV6-5 and TRBJ1-2; 7 bases are a match to TRBD1. The CDR3 is 13 amino acids. The germline V gene encodes CDR1 MNHEY and CDR2 SVGAGI. Unmatched junction bases numbered 4, after V lost 4 bases and J lost 5 bases. In nucleotides, the CDR3 is TGTGCCAGCAGTTGGGACAGTCAATATGGCTACACCTTC. It codes for CASSWDSQYGYTF.

The chain employs TRBV6-2 or TRBV6-3 and TRBJ1-2, with 7 bases aligning to TRBD1. Losses at the gene ends were 2 bases for V and 2 bases for J; bases not matched to a gene: 2. The CDR3 extends over 14 amino acids. CDR1 and CDR2 (germline): MNHEY, SVGEGT. CDR3 in amino acids: CASSYRDRNYGYTF. CDR3 bases: TGTGCCAGCAGTTACAGGGACAGAAACTATGGCTACACCTTC.